This T cell receptor beta chain stems from a study of T cells in women clearing cervical HPV infection. Libraries were prepared by immunoSEQ multiplex PCR; TCRdb keeps only in-frame clonotypes and omits some of them. The repertoire table contains roughly 29,000 clones. The CDR3 totals 13 residues. The germline V gene encodes CDR1 SGHRS and CDR2 YFSETQ. Cervical HPV DNA detected by MY09/MY11 PCR, typed by dot-blot. In the case of this clone: At one end, the junction sequence differs from germline, possibly due to a read error. The read ends 3 residues early relative to the CDR3; the germline J gene fills the gap.

The sample taken for sequencing was blood buffy coat. The rearrangement joins TRBV5-1 to TRBJ2-2, with 10 positions matching TRBD2. This clonotype was sampled from a woman aged 18 to 75 with a cervical HPV16 infection that either progressed to CIN3+ or cleared (not recorded which). The part of the CDR3 DNA that was read is TGCACCAGCAGGACTAGCGGAATCGGGGAG. This sequence encodes CTSRTSGIGE. The complete CDR3 reads CTSRTSGIGELFF.